One and the same sample provided the 15 T cell receptor beta chains below, sequenced in a study of T cell responses to AZD1222 COVID-19 vaccine. Only in-frame clones appear in the TCRdb table, and some are missing; sequencing was by immunoSEQ multiplex PCR. Found here are approximately 130,000 clones, 80% to 95% of them singletons; the top ten hold around 3.1%. Sequences were derived from peripheral blood, sampled on day 0 of AZD1222 vaccination. The receptors were gathered from an adult in good health.

The chain uses TRBV3-1 (or the pseudogene TRBV3-2) and TRBJ2-1, with 9 positions matching TRBD2. CDR1 and CDR2 (germline): LGHDT, YNNKEL (reference sequence). The CDR3 totals 16 residues. V shed 3 bases and J 6 bases; nucleotides not matched to a gene: 9. CDR3 in amino acids: CASSHLAGDQGNEQFF. The CDR3 region has the DNA TGTGCCAGCAGCCATTTAGCGGGAGATCAGGGCAATGAGCAGTTCTTC.

The chain joins TRBV4-1 to TRBJ2-6, with D hard to call. Trimming removed 0 bases from V and 0 bases from J, with 6 bases in between. Germline CDR1 MGHRA, CDR2 YSYEKL. The CDR3 spans 16 residues. CDR3 loop: CASSQDRASGANVLTF. In DNA form, the CDR3 reads TGCGCCAGCAGCCAAGATAGGGCCTCTGGGGCCAACGTCCTGACTTTC.

This chain joins TRBV12-3 or TRBV12-4 and TRBJ1-3, with a weak D call TRBD1 (6 bases). The CDR3 is made up of 13 amino acids. Trimming took off 6 bases at V and 4 bases at J, with 10 bases between the two ends. The DNA of the CDR3 is TGTGCCAGCAGCCCCGGACAGGGAAACACCATATATTTT. Translating gives CASSPGQGNTIYF.

The chain has TRBV3-1 (or the pseudogene TRBV3-2) and TRBJ1-6, with D perhaps matching TRBD1 (5 bases). In germline, CDR1 is LGHDT, CDR2 YNNKEL (reference sequence). The V gene lost 0 bases and the J gene lost 7 bases, with 22 bases spanning the gap. The CDR3 is 19 amino acids. The CDR3 bases are TGTGCCAGCAGCCAAGATCGGGGCAGTGAGGAGGGAAGGAATTCACCCCTCCACTTT. This codes for CASSQDRGSEEGRNSPLHF.

As regards this clone: Other DNA sequences within the sample encode an identical CDR3. The rearrangement links TRBV18 to TRBJ1-1; D call uncertain. Trimming removed 2 bases from V and 5 bases from J, with 3 bases in between. Per the germline V gene, CDR1 is KGHSH and CDR2 is LQKENI. CDR3 size: 11 residues. In DNA form, the CDR3 reads TGTGCCAGCTCACCAGGGACTGAAGCTTTCTTT. Translating gives CASSPGTEAFF. Supplemented by reference TRBV18 and TRBJ1-1, the full variable domain reads NAGVMQNPRHLVRRRGQEARLRCSPMKGHSHVYWYRQLPEEGLKFMVYLQKENIIDESGMPKERFSAEFPKEGPSILRIQQVVRGDSAAYFCASSPGTEAFFGQGTRLTVV.

J is TRBJ2-3 and V is TRBV5-1; weak D call: TRBD1 (5 bases). This CDR3 region has 16 residues. With 0 bases removed from V and 4 bases from J, the gap between germline ends came to 15 bases. Germline CDR1 reads SGHRS; CDR2 reads YFSETQ. The CDR3 reads CASSLGVTRVADTQYF. The CDR3 DNA reads TGCGCCAGCAGCTTGGGAGTGACCAGGGTGGCAGATACGCAGTATTTT.

This sequence joins TRBV9 and TRBJ1-1, with 7 bases that match TRBD1. The J segment lost 1 base and the V segment lost 4 bases, leaving 7 bases of the junction unmatched. The CDR3 consists of 15 residues. In germline, CDR1 is SGDLS, CDR2 YYNGEE. CDR3 sequence reads: CASSPHGTENTEAFF. CDR3 sequence (DNA): TGTGCCAGCAGCCCCCACGGGACAGAGAACACTGAAGCTTTCTTT.

The rearrangement joins TRBV14 to TRBJ1-3, with D perhaps TRBD1 (6 bases). Germline CDR1 is SGHDN and CDR2 is FVKESK. Trimming took off 4 bases at V and 2 bases at J, with 9 bases between the two ends. The CDR3 is 14 amino acids. This CDR3 is CASSRDRTGNTIYF. Here the CDR3 DNA reads TGTGCCAGCAGCCGTGACAGGACTGGAAACACCATATATTTT.

The chain's CDR3 is CASSIEVLAGNNEQFF. Here the CDR3 DNA reads TGTGCCAGTAGTATAGAGGTACTAGCGGGGAACAATGAGCAGTTCTTC. This chain links TRBV19 with TRBJ2-1; TRBD2 agrees at 10 bases. This CDR3 is 16 amino acids long. Germline V lookup: CDR1 LNHDA, CDR2 SQIVND (reference sequence). Losses at the gene ends were 0 bases for V and 5 bases for J; bases not matched to a gene: 4.

The rearrangement uses TRBV3-1 (or the pseudogene TRBV3-2) and TRBJ1-6, with D unresolved. CDR1 LGHDT and CDR2 YNNKEL come from the germline V gene (reference sequence). The CDR3 length is 19 residues. V was clipped by 1 base and J by 5 bases, with 21 bases between them. CDR3: CASSQVRAARALNNSPLHF. The CDR3 nucleotides read TGTGCCAGCAGCCAAGTTAGGGCAGCTAGGGCCCTTAATAATTCACCCCTCCACTTT.

The rearrangement joins TRBV10-2 to TRBJ2-6; no firm D call. Germline CDR1 and CDR2: WSHSY and SAAADI. Trimming removed 6 bases from V and 0 bases from J, with 6 bases in between. The CDR3 sequence is 14 residues long. The CDR3, as DNA: TGCGCCAGCAGACAGAGCTCTGGGGCCAACGTCCTGACTTTC. Translated, it gives CASRQSSGANVLTF.

The V and J genes are TRBV28 and TRBJ1-2; D unresolved. Trimming removed 7 bases from V and 7 bases from J, with 13 bases in between. The V gene's germline CDR1 is MDHEN and CDR2 SYDVKM. The CDR3 extends over 12 amino acids. The CDR3, as DNA: TGTGCCAGCACTCCGGGCAGACGTGGCTACACCTTC. Its protein is CASTPGRRGYTF.

This clone has just a few counts. The chain uses TRBV28 and TRBJ2-7; 15 positions agree with TRBD2. Trimming cost V 3 bases and J 6 bases; bases outside gene matches: 6. Germline V lookup: CDR1 MDHEN, CDR2 SYDVKM. This CDR3 region has 16 residues. The DNA for the CDR3 is TGTGCCAGCAGTTTCCGGACTAGCGGGAGGGCCCGCGAGCAGTACTTC. Translated: CASSFRTSGRAREQYF.

This chain uses TRBV6-5 with TRBJ1-5; a weak D match, TRBD1 (5 bases). The V gene lost 4 bases and the J gene lost 0 bases, with 7 bases spanning the gap. Germline CDR1 MNHEY, CDR2 SVGAGI. The CDR3 is 14 residues long. CDR3 protein: CASSSGYSNQPQHF. CDR3 nucleotides: TGTGCCAGCAGTTCAGGGTATAGCAATCAGCCCCAGCATTTT.

The CDR3 bases are TGTGCCAGCAGTCCTTACCCGCTCACTAGCGGCCTCAATGAGCAGTTCTTC. Translated, it gives CASSPYPLTSGLNEQFF. V gene TRBV27 combines with J gene TRBJ2-1; 8 bases agree with TRBD2. Looked up from germline, CDR1 is MNHEY and CDR2 is SMNVEV (reference sequence). Unmatched junction bases numbered 15, after V lost 5 bases and J lost 6 bases. The CDR3 loop spans 17 amino acids.